Listed here are 3 T cell receptor beta chains from one sample, sequenced in a study of T cell repertoires in cytomegalovirus infection. TCRdb re-called the reads through MiXCR, storing one row per CDR3 protein. Here the sample spans a few hundred thousand distinct CDR3 sequences, 35% to 50% being singletons. These receptors' targets are unknown. The starting material was cultured PBMCs, obtained from culture after CMV antigen stimulation. All receptors derive from a human donor in good health (CMV status not recorded). Some clones in this sample may be carry-over from other donors' samples.

This clonotype occurred a few times. The chain employs TRBV7-2 and TRBJ2-5; D gene uncertain. The V gene lost 2 bases and the J gene lost 3 bases, with 10 bases spanning the gap. Germline assignment: CDR1 SGHTA and CDR2 FQGNSA. The CDR3 is 14 amino acids. CDR3 sequence: CASSLSGGKETQYF. The CDR3 DNA is TGTGCCAGCAGCTTATCGGGTGGGAAAGAGACCCAGTACTTC.

This clonotype was seen at least ten times. The genes are TRBV7-2 and TRBJ2-3; 10 nucleotides match TRBD2. The CDR3 consists of 15 residues. Germline-derived CDR1 and CDR2 are SGHTA and FQGNSA. V dropped 2 bases and J dropped 4; count of bases not matched to a gene: 3. The CDR3 region has the DNA TGTGCCAGCAGCTTAACTCTAGCGGGGGCAGATACGCAGTATTTT. It yields the protein CASSLTLAGADTQYF.

V usage is TRBV7-9 and J usage is TRBJ2-2, with 7 nucleotides matching TRBD2. The CDR3 contains 15 residues. The germline V gene has CDR1 SEHNR and CDR2 FQNEAQ (reference sequence). The J segment lost 5 bases and the V segment lost 4 bases, leaving 7 bases of the junction unmatched. The CDR3, as DNA: TGTGCCAGCAGCTGGCGGGCTAGCGGTACCGGGGAGCTGTTTTTT. It codes for CASSWRASGTGELFF. Drawing the rest from reference TRBV7-9 and TRBJ2-2, the complete variable domain is DTGVSQNPRHKITKRGQNVTFRCDPISEHNRLYWYRQTLGQGPEFLTYFQNEAQLEKSRLLSDRFSAERPKGSFSTLEIQRTEQGDSAMYLCASSWRASGTGELFFGEGSRLTVL.